Following are 28 T cell receptor beta chains from one sample sequenced in a study of blood T cell repertoires in COVID-19. The method was immunoSEQ multiplex PCR; TCRdb's version includes in-frame clones alone and lacks a portion of them. The top ten clones hold approximately 7.4% of a sample with around 240,000 clones, 83% of them seen once. The source material was peripheral blood. These receptors all come from a woman in her fifties or sixties with acute or convalescent COVID-19.

The gene calls are TRBV4-1 and TRBJ1-4, with TRBD1 identical over 9 bases. J was trimmed by 8 bases and V by 5 bases; bases with no gene match: 12. The germline gives CDR1 MGHRA, CDR2 YSYEKL. The CDR3 contains 16 residues. The CDR3 loop is CASSLRPGQGEEKLFF. The CDR3, as DNA: TGCGCCAGCAGCTTACGGCCGGGACAGGGTGAGGAAAAACTGTTTTTT.

This clone is a singleton in its sample. The chain recombines TRBV10-3 with TRBJ2-3; possibly TRBD2 for D (5 bases). This CDR3 contains 14 residues. Germline lookup yields CDR1 ENHRY and CDR2 SYGVKD. V was cut by 3 bases and J by 0 bases, with 7 bases left in between. This CDR3 is CAISDKRSTDTQYF. In nucleotides, the CDR3 is TGTGCCATCAGTGACAAGCGGAGCACAGATACGCAGTATTTT.

This clone was seen once. V usage is TRBV7-2 and J usage is TRBJ2-1; TRBD2 is a possible D gene (5 bases). The germline V and J ends were trimmed by 1 base and 8 bases, with 12 bases remaining between them. CDR3 length: 14 amino acids. Germline V gene lookup returns CDR1 SGHTA and CDR2 FQGNSA. CDR3 region: CASSLVDSSYEQFF. DNA of the CDR3: TGTGCCAGCAGCTTAGTGGACTCGTCCTATGAGCAGTTCTTC.

In this sample, this clone turned up a few times. The rearrangement uses TRBV6-1 and TRBJ1-2, with TRBD1 identical over 8 bases. This CDR3 has 14 amino acids. Losses at the gene ends were 2 bases for V and 2 bases for J; bases not matched to a gene: 1. Germline-derived CDR1 and CDR2 are MNHNS and SASEGT. CDR3: CASSEWDRNYGYTF. In nucleotides, the CDR3 is TGTGCCAGCAGTGAATGGGACAGGAACTATGGCTACACCTTC.

This chain uses TRBV19 with TRBJ1-2; 10 positions match TRBD1. This CDR3 spans 15 amino acids. Germline-derived CDR1 and CDR2 are LNHDA and SQIVND (reference sequence). The ends lost 3 bases at V and 4 bases at J; junction bases unmatched: 5. The CDR3 protein is CASSIAGTGAYGYTF. CDR3 sequence (DNA): TGTGCCAGTAGTATCGCCGGGACAGGGGCCTATGGCTACACCTTC.

The V and J genes are TRBV5-4 and TRBJ2-5, with a possible D match to TRBD2 (5 bases). Germline V gene sequence: CDR1 SGHNT, CDR2 YYREEE (reference sequence). V gave up 6 bases and J gave up 1 base, with 16 bases separating them. The CDR3 consists of 15 residues. The DNA of the CDR3 is TGTGCCAGCACTTCCCCCGGAGGAACCCAAGAGACCCAGTACTTC. Its protein is CASTSPGGTQETQYF.

The genes are TRBV2 and TRBJ2-1; D perhaps matches TRBD1 (5 bases). V was pared by 1 base and J by 1 base, with 5 bases between. CDR1 SNHLY and CDR2 FYNNEI come from the germline V gene. The CDR3 sequence is 14 residues long. CDR3 sequence reads: CASSEEGSYNEQFF. The CDR3 DNA reads TGTGCCAGCAGTGAAGAGGGGTCCTACAATGAGCAGTTCTTC.

The chain joins TRBV6-1 to TRBJ2-1; no definite D call. This CDR3 is 12 amino acids long. V was shortened by 3 bases and J by 8 bases, with 8 bases between the two germline ends. Germline assignment: CDR1 MNHNS and CDR2 SASEGT. The CDR3 loop is CASSDLIYEQFF. The CDR3 DNA reads as TGTGCCAGCAGTGACCTAATCTATGAGCAGTTCTTC.

This CDR3 is CASSLAGRVETQHF. CDR3 nucleotides: TGTGCCAGCAGCTTAGCGGGCAGGGTCGAAACCCAGCATTTT. This chain joins TRBV7-2 and TRBJ1-5, with D maybe TRBD1 (5 bases). CDR3 size: 14 residues. CDR1 is SGHTA, CDR2 FQGNSA, per germline. V was clipped by 0 bases and J by 11 bases, with 14 bases between them.

This chain uses TRBV5-5 with TRBJ1-1; D might be TRBD1 (6 bases). Germline CDR1 reads SGHKS; CDR2 reads YYEKEE (reference sequence). V lost 4 bases and J lost 5, with 9 bases in between. The CDR3 consists of 12 residues. Written as DNA, the CDR3 is TGTGCCAGCAGCAACAGGGTTACTGAAGCTTTCTTT. Protein product: CASSNRVTEAFF. The whole variable domain, filled in from reference TRBV5-5 and TRBJ1-1, reads DAGVTQSPTHLIKTRGQQVTLRCSPISGHKSVSWYQQVLGQGPQFIFQYYEKEERGRGNFPDRFSARQFPNYSSELNVNALLLGDSALYLCASSNRVTEAFFGQGTRLTVV.

The V call is TRBV27, the J call TRBJ2-3; no definite D call. Per the germline V gene, CDR1 is MNHEY and CDR2 is SMNVEV (reference sequence). V gave up 2 bases and J gave up 3 bases, with 6 bases separating them. This CDR3 comprises 13 residues. The DNA for the CDR3 is TGTGCCAGCAGTTTAGAGAGGACAGATACGCAGTATTTT. It is translated as CASSLERTDTQYF.

This clone was counted a few times. This chain uses TRBV5-1 with TRBJ2-7, with 12 bases aligning to TRBD1. Unmatched junction bases numbered 5, after V lost 5 bases and J lost 5 bases. Germline lookup yields CDR1 SGHRS and CDR2 YFSETQ. The CDR3 has 14 residues. CDR3 nucleotide sequence: TGCGCCAGCAGTATCGGGACAGGGGGCAACGAGCAGTACTTC. It specifies CASSIGTGGNEQYF.

This chain connects TRBV18 to TRBJ2-7, with 9 bases that match TRBD1. V lost 4 bases to trimming and J lost 5 bases; unmatched junction nucleotides: 6. The germline gives CDR1 KGHSH, CDR2 LQKENI. This CDR3 is 14 amino acids long. CDR3 nucleotide sequence: TGTGCCAGCTCACTTCGACAGGGGGGCGACGAGCAGTACTTC. It codes for CASSLRQGGDEQYF.

This chain joins TRBV2 and TRBJ2-1, with a possible D match to TRBD1 (5 bases). V was cut by 6 bases and J by 1 base, with 13 bases left in between. The V gene's germline CDR1 is SNHLY and CDR2 FYNNEI. This CDR3 spans 15 amino acids. The CDR3 spells CASRRAPGSYNEQFF. CDR3 in DNA: TGTGCCAGCAGACGGGCGCCAGGGTCCTACAATGAGCAGTTCTTC.

Turning to this clone: This specimen includes other DNA sequences encoding the same CDR3. The chain carries TRBV28 and TRBJ2-7; the match to TRBD1 covers 8 bases. V was pared by 3 bases and J by 2 bases, with 3 bases of the junction left unmatched. Germline CDR1 is MDHEN and CDR2 is SYDVKM. The CDR3 sequence is 14 residues long. This chain's CDR3 is CASSFGTGAYEQYF. The CDR3 nucleotides read TGTGCCAGCAGTTTCGGGACAGGTGCCTACGAGCAGTACTTC.

The V and J genes are TRBV7-8 and TRBJ2-1, with 9 bases aligning to TRBD2. V dropped 6 bases and J dropped 6; count of bases not matched to a gene: 12. The CDR3 is 16 amino acids. CDR1 and CDR2 from the germline V gene are SGHVS and FQNEAQ. The CDR3 coding sequence is TGTGCCAGCAGGGGGACGGGACTAGCTGGTCGCAATGAGCAGTTCTTC. Amino acid sequence: CASRGTGLAGRNEQFF.

The chain combines TRBV11-2 with TRBJ1-2; possible D gene TRBD1, 5 bases. Deletions cut 2 bases from V and 6 bases from J, with 10 bases between. The CDR3 loop spans 13 amino acids. Germline V CDR1 and CDR2: SGHAT, FQNNGV. CDR3 sequence (DNA): TGTGCCAGCAGCTTATATCGGGGGGATGGCTACACCTTC. It translates to CASSLYRGDGYTF.

The chain combines TRBV7-9 with TRBJ2-5; perhaps TRBD2 as D (6 bases). V shed 3 bases and J shed 2 bases, with 7 bases lying between them. Germline lookup yields CDR1 SEHNR and CDR2 FQNEAQ (reference sequence). This CDR3 has 13 residues. CDR3 nucleotides: TGTGCCAGCAGCTTCGGGGGTCAAGAGACCCAGTACTTC. This sequence encodes CASSFGGQETQYF.

V and J are TRBV10-3 and TRBJ2-2; maybe TRBD1 (5 bases). The CDR3 totals 18 residues. The V and J ends lost 3 bases and 4 bases respectively, with 21 bases between them. Per germline, CDR1 ENHRY and CDR2 SYGVKD. CDR3 nucleotides: TGTGCCATCAGTGACCCCCCCACTCGGCAGGGTGCCACCGGGGAGCTGTTTTTT. This codes for CAISDPPTRQGATGELFF.

The chain combines TRBV6-6 with TRBJ1-6; 7 bases line up with TRBD1. Losses at the gene ends were 6 bases for V and 9 bases for J; bases not matched to a gene: 5. CDR1 is MNHNY and CDR2 is SVGAGI in the germline V gene (reference sequence). This CDR3 has 13 amino acids. CDR3 nucleotides: TGTGCCAGCAGAAAGGGGGCTAGTTCACCCCTCCACTTT. Translating it yields CASRKGASSPLHF.

This clone has more than one count but fewer than ten. The V and J genes are TRBV11-2 and TRBJ2-3; maybe TRBD2 (6 bases). Trimming left V 3 bases short and J 8 bases short, with 24 bases between. The CDR3 totals 17 residues. Germline CDR1 SGHAT, CDR2 FQNNGV. The CDR3 region has the DNA TGTGCCAGCAGCTTGGCGGCAGGACTTAACGTCGGGGGTACGCAGTATTTT. This sequence encodes CASSLAAGLNVGGTQYF.

V and J are TRBV19 and TRBJ2-1, with 9 bases matching TRBD2. Germline-derived CDR1 and CDR2 are LNHDA and SQIVND (reference sequence). The CDR3 length is 15 residues. Trimming at V came to 5 bases and at J to 4 bases, leaving 6 bases not matched to a gene. The CDR3 DNA follows: TGTGCCAGTAGTTCGACTAGCGGACCTTACAATGAGCAGTTCTTC. Encoded protein: CASSSTSGPYNEQFF. Full variable domain (remainder filled in from reference TRBV19 and TRBJ2-1): DGGITQSPKYLFRKEGQNVTLSCEQNLNHDAMYWYRQDPGQGLRLIYYSQIVNDFQKGDIAEGYSVSREKKESFPLTVTSAQKNPTAFYLCASSSTSGPYNEQFFGPGTRLTVL.

This chain links TRBV6-5 with TRBJ2-3, with 10 bases fitting TRBD1. Germline V gene sequence: CDR1 MNHEY, CDR2 SVGAGI. After removal of 6 bases from V and 2 bases from J, the junction contained 5 bases not matched to a gene. The CDR3 extends over 15 amino acids. The CDR3 here is CASSRTGGTTDTQYF. CDR3 in DNA: TGTGCCAGCAGCCGGACAGGGGGGACCACAGATACGCAGTATTTT.

The chain carries TRBV10-2 and TRBJ1-4; D might be TRBD1 (6 bases). The CDR3 sequence is 13 residues long. The germline V gene has CDR1 WSHSY and CDR2 SAAADI. V lost 7 bases, J lost 4 bases, and 10 bases lay in between. The CDR3 DNA reads as TGCGCCAGCACTAACAGGGATAATGAAAAACTGTTTTTT. Residues: CASTNRDNEKLFF.

V is TRBV5-1 and J is TRBJ1-1, with TRBD1 matching 9 bases. Germline V gene lookup returns CDR1 SGHRS and CDR2 YFSETQ. This CDR3 region has 15 residues. After removal of 2 bases from V and 4 bases from J, the junction contained 6 bases not matched to a gene. The CDR3 spells CASSLTGGEVTEAFF. The CDR3 bases are TGCGCCAGCAGCTTAACAGGGGGCGAGGTCACTGAAGCTTTCTTT.

This chain connects TRBV9 to TRBJ2-1; TRBD1 agrees at 9 bases. The length of the CDR3 is 15 residues. The germline V gene has CDR1 SGDLS and CDR2 YYNGEE. Trimming took 0 bases from V and 7 from J; bases not matched to a gene: 5. The CDR3 loop is CASSVVGTGKNEQFF. CDR3 bases: TGTGCCAGCAGCGTAGTAGGGACAGGGAAGAATGAGCAGTTCTTC.

The chain joins TRBV5-1 to TRBJ1-1; a weak D match, TRBD1 (5 bases). The germline gives CDR1 SGHRS, CDR2 YFSETQ. CDR3 length equals 13 residues. V was pared by 0 bases and J by 6 bases, with 9 bases between. CDR3 amino acids: CASSLGRESEAFF. The CDR3 DNA is TGCGCCAGCAGCTTGGGCAGGGAATCTGAAGCTTTCTTT.

The gene calls are TRBV7-2 and TRBJ1-4; no clear D. The V end lost 7 bases, the J end lost 0 bases, and 12 bases lay between the germline ends. Germline V gene data show CDR1 as SGHTA and CDR2 as FQGNSA. This CDR3 has 15 residues. DNA for the CDR3: TGTGCCAGCAAGCCCCACGGAGCAACTAATGAAAAACTGTTTTTT. Translated: CASKPHGATNEKLFF.